These 8 T cell receptor beta chains were all obtained from the same sample, sequenced in a study of T cells in Graves' hyperthyroidism and ophthalmopathy. TCR beta CDR3 regions were amplified from RNA transcripts. The TCR CDR3 first-round RT-PCR relied on the HTBI primer set. One entry per CDR3 protein results from TCRdb running MiXCR on the multiplex PCR reads. The sample includes hundreds of thousands of distinct CDR3 sequences, about 15% seen only once; the top ten take about 5.8%. Sequenced input: blood. The receptors shown here come from a woman in her 30s with Graves' hyperthyroidism that later progressed to Graves' ophthalmopathy.

Concerning this clonotype itself: A much larger clone lies a single base off, so this may be a read error. This chain's CDR3 is CARADNRVPGRGNQPQHF. The CDR3 DNA reads as TGTGCCAGGGCCGACAATCGGGTACCGGGAAGGGGCAATCAGCCCCAGCATTTT. The chain recombines TRBV6-1 with TRBJ1-5; D ambiguous. The length of the CDR3 is 18 residues. Germline assignment: CDR1 MNHNS and CDR2 SASEGT. Trimming took off 9 bases at V and 2 bases at J, with 26 bases between the two ends.

Many counts were recorded for this clonotype. V gene TRBV9 combines with J gene TRBJ1-5; perhaps TRBD1 as D (5 bases). V lost 2 bases, J lost 2 bases, and 14 bases lay in between. Germline V gene lookup returns CDR1 SGDLS and CDR2 YYNGEE. CDR3 length equals 16 residues. This CDR3 is CASSVDGGFGNQPQHF. The CDR3 DNA sequence: TGTGCCAGCAGCGTTGATGGGGGATTTGGCAATCAGCCCCAGCATTTT.

Ten or more counts support this clonotype. The genes are TRBV3-1 and TRBJ1-1, with 9 positions matching TRBD1. Germline CDR1 reads LGHDT; CDR2 reads YNNKEL (reference sequence). The junction had 6 bases not matched to a gene; V was cut back by 6 bases and J by 1 base. CDR3 length equals 15 residues. The CDR3: CASRNRGLRNTEAFF. In DNA, the CDR3 is TGTGCCAGCAGAAACAGGGGGCTAAGGAACACTGAAGCTTTCTTT.

This clonotype was seen only a few times. The chain joins TRBV5-4 to TRBJ2-2; 9 nucleotides align to TRBD2. From germline, CDR1 is SGHNT and CDR2 YYREEE (reference sequence). The length of the CDR3 is 16 residues. Trimming took 4 bases from V and 4 from J; bases not matched to a gene: 8. CDR3 sequence reads: CASSPWTSASTGELFF. The CDR3 nucleotides are TGTGCCAGCAGCCCCTGGACTAGCGCCAGCACCGGGGAGCTGTTTTTT.

In this sample, this clonotype turned up a few times. The chain recombines TRBV16 with TRBJ2-7; D gene uncertain. Germline CDR1 and CDR2: KGHSY and FQNENV. The CDR3 is 16 amino acids. V was cut by 0 bases and J by 4 bases, with 16 bases left in between. The DNA of the CDR3 is TGTGCCAGCAGCCAATCCAAGTACTACAGTCCATACGAGCAGTACTTC. Its translation: CASSQSKYYSPYEQYF.

This clonotype was counted ten times or more. The chain carries TRBV3-1 and TRBJ2-3, with 8 bases lining up with TRBD1. This CDR3 is built from 16 residues. V trimming: 7 bases; J trimming: 1 base; junction bases outside the gene matches: 10. CDR1 and CDR2 from the germline V gene are LGHDT and YNNKEL (reference sequence). CDR3 coding DNA: TGTGCCAGCACCCCGACCGCGACAGGGGGCACAGATACGCAGTATTTT. This translates into CASTPTATGGTDTQYF.

In the case of this clonotype: A single base separates this from a much larger clone, so it may be a read error. The chain recombines TRBV11-3 with TRBJ2-2, with 12 bases lining up with TRBD2. The CDR3 spans 18 residues. The germline gives CDR1 SGHNT, CDR2 YENEEA. V lost 4 bases, J lost 9 bases, and 15 bases stayed unmatched. CDR3 region: CASSSIQTSGRPGWELFF. The CDR3 DNA reads TGTGCCAGCAGCTCCATACAGACTAGCGGGAGACCTGGCTGGGAGCTGTTTTTT.

This clonotype was counted only a few times. The chain joins TRBV10-3 to TRBJ2-5, with D unresolved. Trimming took off 2 bases at V and 5 bases at J, with 9 bases between the two ends. This CDR3 contains 13 residues. From germline, CDR1 is ENHRY and CDR2 SYGVKD. The CDR3 sequence: CAISENRRETQYF. In DNA form, the CDR3 reads TGTGCCATCAGTGAGAACAGACGGGAGACCCAGTACTTC.